These T cell receptor beta chains were read from a single sample in a study of blood T cell repertoires in COVID-19. Produced via immunoSEQ multiplex PCR; TCRdb's table is partial and in-frame only. The table shows around 150,000 clones, with around 80% occurring only once. Sequencing was done on a sample of peripheral blood. The receptors were sampled from a man aged 60-69 years who had recovered from COVID-19. CDR3s include the opening cysteine and the closing phenylalanine or tryptophan. A D gene is named only where the DNA matches it firmly. Not every row has a clone size; where given, it reads once, few, many or a size class.

J	D	V	size	DNA	CDR3
TRBJ1-4	-	TRBV4-3	-	TGCGCCAGCAGCCCTGGCTGGGGGGACGAAAAACTGTTTTTT	CASSPGWGDEKLFF
TRBJ2-1	TRBD2	TRBV5-4	few	TGTGCCAGCAGCGCGGGACTAGATCTCTACAATGAGCAGTTCTTC	CASSAGLDLYNEQFF
TRBJ1-1	TRBD1	TRBV19	few	TGTGCCAGTACTGACAGGGGTAACACTGAAGCTTTCTTT	CASTDRGNTEAFF
TRBJ1-5	TRBD1	TRBV19	-	TGTGCCAGTAGGCGACAGGGGGCAGACCAGCCCCAGCATTTT	CASRRQGADQPQHF
TRBJ1-1	TRBD1	TRBV2	-	TGTGCCAGCAGGGGACAGGGTCTGATCACTGAAGCTTTCTTT	CASRGQGLITEAFF
TRBJ2-1	TRBD2	TRBV2	-	TGTGCCAGCAGTGGCACTAGCGGGAGGATTGAGCAGTTCTTC	CASSGTSGRIEQFF
TRBJ2-1	-	TRBV28	-	TGTGCCAGCAGTCCTACAGGGTTGGTTATCAATGAGCAGTTCTTC	CASSPTGLVINEQFF
TRBJ2-3	TRBD2	TRBV5-1	-	TGCGCCAGCCTTCCCGGCGGGGGGAGCACAGATACGCAGTATTTT	CASLPGGGSTDTQYF
TRBJ1-3	TRBD1	TRBV5-4	-	TGTGCCAGCAGCTTAATATCGCCGACAGGGGGGACTGGAAACACCATATATTTT	CASSLISPTGGTGNTIYF
TRBJ2-3	TRBD2	TRBV28	-	TGTGCCAGCAGTACTAGCGGGAGGTCTCTGGGGGATACGCAGTATTTT	CASSTSGRSLGDTQYF
TRBJ2-5	TRBD2	TRBV6-6	few	TGTGCCAGCAGTGCTCAGCGGGAGTGGGGGCAAGAGACCCAGTACTTC	CASSAQREWGQETQYF
TRBJ2-2	TRBD1	TRBV5-4	once	TGTGCCAGCAGCTTATACAGGGGTAGGAACACCGGGGAGCTGTTTTTT	CASSLYRGRNTGELFF
TRBJ1-1	TRBD1	TRBV29-1	-	TGCAGCGTTCAATTTGGGACAGCGAACACTGAAGCTTTCTTT	CSVQFGTANTEAFF
TRBJ1-2	TRBD1	TRBV4-1	-	TGCGCCAGCAGCCAAGAGGTCGGACAGGCGTATGGCTACACCTTC	CASSQEVGQAYGYTF
TRBJ1-2	-	TRBV30	-	TGTGCCTGGAGTCTGGGGGGCTATGGCTACACCTTC	CAWSLGGYGYTF
TRBJ2-7	-	TRBV9	-	TGTGCCAGCAGCCTATCCGCGGCTTTCCCCGCCTACGAGCAGTACTTC	CASSLSAAFPAYEQYF
TRBJ1-2	-	TRBV29-1	-	TGCCTAACGTATACAGCTAACTATGGCTACACCTTC	CLTYTANYGYTF
TRBJ2-3	TRBD2	TRBV11-1	-	TGTGCCAGCAGCACGAGCGGGGTTAGCACAGATACGCAGTATTTT	CASSTSGVSTDTQYF
TRBJ1-1	-	TRBV3-1/TRBV3-2	-	TGTGCCAATCCTGCTCGGGGAATAGGGGGCACTGAAGCTTTCTTT	CANPARGIGGTEAFF
TRBJ2-1	TRBD2	TRBV4-2	-	TGTGCCAGCAGCCAAGAGTCAAGCGGGATGAGTAATGAGCAGTTCTTC	CASSQESSGMSNEQFF
TRBJ2-3	TRBD2	TRBV19	-	TGTGCCAGTAGTACACTAGCGGGGTACACAGATACGCAGTATTTT	CASSTLAGYTDTQYF
TRBJ2-3	-	TRBV5-1	few	TGCGCCAGCAGCTTGGGGGGCAAGAGGACAGATACGCAGTATTTT	CASSLGGKRTDTQYF
TRBJ2-2	-	TRBV7-2	few	TGTGCCAGCAGCTTAGAGTACGCGGGAATCGGAAACACCGGGGAGCTGTTTTTT	CASSLEYAGIGNTGELFF
TRBJ1-4	-	TRBV29-1	-	TGCAGCGTCGGGGGGCAGGAAAAACTGTTTTTT	CSVGGQEKLFF
TRBJ2-7	TRBD1	TRBV6-2/TRBV6-3	-	TGTGCCAGCAGTTACGGGGGACAGGTCTGGTACGAGCAGTACTTC	CASSYGGQVWYEQYF
TRBJ1-1	TRBD1	TRBV29-1	-	TGCAGCGTTCCGGGACAGGGAAAAATGAACACTGAAGCTTTCTTT	CSVPGQGKMNTEAFF
TRBJ1-5	TRBD1	TRBV7-9	-	TGTGCCAGCAGCCCATCCGGGACAGGGAGTCTAAATCAGCCCCAGCATTTT	CASSPSGTGSLNQPQHF
TRBJ1-2	-	TRBV2	-	TGTGCCAGCAGTGAACGGTCGCGGGGCTACACCTTC	CASSERSRGYTF
TRBJ2-7	-	TRBV6-2/TRBV6-3	many	TGTGCCAGCAGCCGAGTGACGGGAGATCCCTACGAGCAGTACTTC	CASSRVTGDPYEQYF
TRBJ2-5	-	TRBV4-2	once	TGTGCCAGCAGCCAAGATCTTATTCCCCTCCAAGAGACCCAGTACTTC	CASSQDLIPLQETQYF
TRBJ2-2	-	TRBV10-2	few	TGCGCCAGCAGCGAGAGACAGGATTCCGGGGAGCTGTTTTTT	CASSERQDSGELFF
TRBJ2-3	TRBD1	TRBV28	few	TGTGCCAGCAGGCAGGGGGCAACAGATACGCAGTATTTT	CASRQGATDTQYF
TRBJ2-1	-	TRBV5-4	-	TGTGCCAGCAGCTTGCCCCGGGACAATGAGCAGTTCTTC	CASSLPRDNEQFF
TRBJ2-4	TRBD2	TRBV15	-	TGTGCCACCAGCTCTTATGGGGGACTAGCGGTAGGGGGAAACATTCAGTACTTC	CATSSYGGLAVGGNIQYF
TRBJ2-3	-	TRBV4-2	few	TGTGCCAGCAGCCAAGTGGGGGCGGTGGCGGCCCCAGATACGCAGTATTTT	CASSQVGAVAAPDTQYF
TRBJ1-4	-	TRBV3-1/TRBV3-2	-	TGTGCCAGCGGGGGGGCTAATGAAAAACTGTTTTTT	CASGGANEKLFF
TRBJ2-3	TRBD2	TRBV7-7	-	TGTGCTAGCAGCTTAGGACTAGCGGGGGGGCAGGATACGCAGTATTTT	CASSLGLAGGQDTQYF
TRBJ1-4	-	TRBV5-1	-	TGCGCCAGCAGCTCGGGAGGTGAAAAACTGTTTTTT	CASSSGGEKLFF
TRBJ1-1	-	TRBV7-2	once	TGTGCCAGCAGATCAACAGGGTACACTGAAGCTTTCTTT	CASRSTGYTEAFF
TRBJ2-1	-	TRBV15	-	TGTGCCACCAGCAGAGATCTTAGCGCCATTGCCTACAATGAGCAGTTCTTC	CATSRDLSAIAYNEQFF
TRBJ2-5	-	TRBV3-1/TRBV3-2	-	TGTGCCAGCAGCTCCCTTACCGCATTTGGAGGGACCCAGTACTTC	CASSSLTAFGGTQYF
TRBJ2-7	TRBD1	TRBV28	-	TGTGCCAGCAGTTTAAACAGGGGAAACTACGAGCAGTACTTC	CASSLNRGNYEQYF
TRBJ1-2	-	TRBV28	-	TGTGCCAGCACGATCACAGGGACCCCCTCCTATGGCTACACCTTC	CASTITGTPSYGYTF
TRBJ1-2	-	TRBV15	-	TGTGCCACCAGCAGCCGGGATAATGGCTACACCTTC	CATSSRDNGYTF
TRBJ2-7	-	TRBV9	-	TGTGCCAGCAGCGTATCCATTCAGTCCTACGAGCAGTACTTC	CASSVSIQSYEQYF
TRBJ1-4	-	TRBV15	-	TGTGCCACCAGCAGCTTCAGGGATAATGAAAAACTGTTTTTT	CATSSFRDNEKLFF
TRBJ2-2	TRBD2	TRBV5-1	-	TGCGCCAGCAGCTACACCGGGACTAGGCTTAACACCGGGGAGCTGTTTTTT	CASSYTGTRLNTGELFF
TRBJ2-7	-	TRBV7-6	once	TGTGCCAGCAGCCCCGGGAGCCCGGCCTCCGAGCAGTACTTC	CASSPGSPASEQYF
TRBJ2-3	TRBD2	TRBV7-2	many	TGTGCCAGCAGCTTAGGACTAGCGGGGGGGGCAGATACGCAGTATTTT	CASSLGLAGGADTQYF
TRBJ1-4	TRBD1	TRBV12-3/TRBV12-4	-	TGTGCCAGCAGTCAAGACAGGGCCGAAAAACTGTTTTTT	CASSQDRAEKLFF
TRBJ1-6	-	TRBV2	-	TGTGCCAGCAGGCCGGGACTGCGTAATTCACCCCTCCACTTT	CASRPGLRNSPLHF
TRBJ1-3	-	TRBV28	-	TGTGCCAGTCTAAGCCCGGGGAACGCTGGAAACACCATATATTTT	CASLSPGNAGNTIYF